This T cell receptor beta chain was profiled in a study of OX40 agonist ivuxolimab in advanced cancers. Across the study: Three individuals attained partial responses, comprising one hepatocellular carcinoma case and two cutaneous melanoma cases.

In regard to this clone: What it binds is not known.

The germline gives CDR1 MNHNS, CDR2 SASEGT. The germline V and J ends were trimmed by 10 bases and 5 bases, with 14 bases remaining between them. CDR3 length equals 12 residues. Study findings and constraints: Relatively little clonal expansion, among the lowest observed, appeared in partial responders at 0.1-3.0 mg/kg.

Some clones are missing from TCRdb's copy, which holds only in-frame ones; the method was immunoSEQ multiplex PCR. The table has 37,000 or so clones, 74% seen once. This TCR was sampled from an adult with an advanced solid tumor such as melanoma, head and neck, liver or kidney cancer. The sequenced sample was CD4+ or CD8+ T cells sorted from blood, obtained in a trial of the OX40 agonist ivuxolimab. V usage is TRBV6-1 and J usage is TRBJ1-2; possibly TRBD1 for D (5 bases). In nucleotides, the CDR3 is TGTGCCATGAAGGGGACGGCGTATGGCTACACCTTC. Protein sequence: CAMKGTAYGYTF.